This TCR beta chain is from a study of OX40 agonist ivuxolimab in advanced cancers. About the research overall: Partial responses occurred in Three dose-escalation patients, one with hepatocellular carcinoma and two with cutaneous melanoma. Study-wide points: Partial responders treated at 0.1-3.0 mg/kg exhibited clonal expansion among the lowest measured. Some nonresponders likewise displayed low normalized T-cell clonal expansion.

The CDR3 covers 14 residues. V lost 3 bases and J 2 bases, leaving 10 bases between the germline ends. CDR1 is SEHNR, CDR2 FQNEAQ, per germline (reference sequence). This clone showed up just a few times. Its antigen is not known. The table came from immunoSEQ multiplex PCR; TCRdb's copy has only in-frame clones and leaves some out. This table has some 50,000 clones, 75% to 90% appearing once. Source: CD4+ or CD8+ T cells sorted from blood, taken in a trial of the OX40 agonist ivuxolimab. The chain couples TRBV7-9 to TRBJ1-1; no reliable D call. This clonotype was sampled from an adult with an advanced solid tumor such as melanoma, head and neck, liver or kidney cancer. The CDR3 sequence is CASSLLMGNTEAFF. The CDR3 coding sequence is TGTGCCAGCAGCTTGCTGATGGGAAACACTGAAGCTTTCTTT.